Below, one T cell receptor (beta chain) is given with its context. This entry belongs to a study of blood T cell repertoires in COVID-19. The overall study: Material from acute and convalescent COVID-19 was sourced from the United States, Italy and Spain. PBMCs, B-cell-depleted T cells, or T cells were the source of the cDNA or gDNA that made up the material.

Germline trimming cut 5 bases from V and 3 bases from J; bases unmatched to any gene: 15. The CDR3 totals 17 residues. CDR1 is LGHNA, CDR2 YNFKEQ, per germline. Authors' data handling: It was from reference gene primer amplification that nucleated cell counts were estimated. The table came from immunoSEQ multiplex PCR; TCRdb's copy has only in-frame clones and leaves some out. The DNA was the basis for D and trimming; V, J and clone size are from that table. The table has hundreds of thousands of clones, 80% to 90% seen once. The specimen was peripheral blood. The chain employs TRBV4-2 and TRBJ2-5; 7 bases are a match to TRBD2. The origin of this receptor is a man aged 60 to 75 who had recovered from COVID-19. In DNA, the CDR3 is TGTGCCAGCAGCTCCGGATCCTTAACTAGCGCGGAAGAGACCCAGTACTTC. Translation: CASSSGSLTSAEETQYF.